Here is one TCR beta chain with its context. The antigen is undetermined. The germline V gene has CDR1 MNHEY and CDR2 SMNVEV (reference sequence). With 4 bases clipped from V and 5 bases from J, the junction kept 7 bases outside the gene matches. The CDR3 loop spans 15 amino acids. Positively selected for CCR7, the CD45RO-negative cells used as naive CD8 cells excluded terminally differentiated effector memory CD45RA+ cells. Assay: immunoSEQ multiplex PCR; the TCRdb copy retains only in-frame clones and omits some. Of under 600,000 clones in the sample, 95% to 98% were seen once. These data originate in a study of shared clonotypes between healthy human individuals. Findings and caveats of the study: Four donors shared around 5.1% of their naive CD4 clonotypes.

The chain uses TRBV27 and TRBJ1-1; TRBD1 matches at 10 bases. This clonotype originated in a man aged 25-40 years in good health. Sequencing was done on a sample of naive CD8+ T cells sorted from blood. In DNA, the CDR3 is TGTGCCAGCAGTTCGGGACAGGGGATGGGGACTGAAGCTTTCTTT. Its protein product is CASSSGQGMGTEAFF.